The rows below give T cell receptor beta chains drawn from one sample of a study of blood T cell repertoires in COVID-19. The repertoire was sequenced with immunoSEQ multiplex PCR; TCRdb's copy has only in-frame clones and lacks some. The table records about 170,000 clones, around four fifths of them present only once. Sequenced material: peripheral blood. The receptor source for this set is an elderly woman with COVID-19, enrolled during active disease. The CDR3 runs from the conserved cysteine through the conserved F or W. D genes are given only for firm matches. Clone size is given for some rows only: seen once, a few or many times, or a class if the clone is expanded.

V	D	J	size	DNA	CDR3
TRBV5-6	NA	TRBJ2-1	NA	TGTGCCAGCAGCCCGGGAAGTAGCTACAATGAGCAGTTCTTC	CASSPGSSYNEQFF
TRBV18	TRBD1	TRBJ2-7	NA	TGTGCCAGCTCGCCGGGACAGACCTCCTACGAGCAGTACTTC	CASSPGQTSYEQYF
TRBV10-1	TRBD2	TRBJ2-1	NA	TGCGCCAGCAGTGTGGGGGGGGCCTACAATGAGCAGTTCTTC	CASSVGGAYNEQFF
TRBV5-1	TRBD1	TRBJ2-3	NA	TGCGCCAGCAGCTTGACAGGGGGCCCCACAGATACGCAGTATTTT	CASSLTGGPTDTQYF
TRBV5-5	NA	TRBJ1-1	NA	TGTGCCAGCAGCTTGCTGACAGGAAGGAACACTGAAGCTTTCTTT	CASSLLTGRNTEAFF
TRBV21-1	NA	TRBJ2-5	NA	TGTGCCAGCAGCAAAGTTGTACAGGGGCCCCCCCACAAGACCCAGTACTTC	CASSKVVQGPPHKTQYF
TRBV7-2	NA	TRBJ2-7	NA	TGTGCCAGCAGCTTAGCGCGGGCCAGCTACGAGCAGTACTTC	CASSLARASYEQYF
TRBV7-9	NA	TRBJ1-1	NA	TGTGCCGGGGGCGGGAGTAACACTGAAGCTTTCTTT	CAGGGSNTEAFF
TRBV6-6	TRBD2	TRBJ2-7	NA	TGTGCCAGCAGCGCTCTAGCGGGGGGTTCCTACGAGCAGTACTTC	CASSALAGGSYEQYF
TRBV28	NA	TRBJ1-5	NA	TGTGCGAGCAACGGGGGGCAAAGCCAGCCCCAGCATTTT	CASNGGQSQPQHF
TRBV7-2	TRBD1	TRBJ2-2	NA	TGTGCCAGCAGCCGTGGCCTGACAGGGGGCTTCGGGGAGCTGTTTTTT	CASSRGLTGGFGELFF
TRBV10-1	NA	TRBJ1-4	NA	TGCGCCAGCAGTCGGGGAAGAGGCGAAAAACTGTTTTTT	CASSRGRGEKLFF
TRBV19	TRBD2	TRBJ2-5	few	TGTGCCACCCTAGCGGGGGGGAGCGCGGAGACCCAGTACTTC	CATLAGGSAETQYF
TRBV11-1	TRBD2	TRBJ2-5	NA	TGTGCCAGCAGCCCGACCTGGGGGGGAGAAGAGACCCAGTACTTC	CASSPTWGGEETQYF
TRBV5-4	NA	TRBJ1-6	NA	TGTGCCAGCAGCTTGGCCTCAGCGGTAAATAATTCACCCCTCCACTTT	CASSLASAVNNSPLHF
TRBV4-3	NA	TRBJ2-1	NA	TGCGCCAGCAGCCAAGGGGGCCAGGGCTACAATGAGCAGTTCTTC	CASSQGGQGYNEQFF
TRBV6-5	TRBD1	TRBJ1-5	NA	TGTGCCAGCAGCCCGGGACAGTTCAATCAGCCCCAGCATTTT	CASSPGQFNQPQHF
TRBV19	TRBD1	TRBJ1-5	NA	TGTGCCAGTAGTACCCGGACAGGGCTCAATCAGCCCCAGCATTTT	CASSTRTGLNQPQHF
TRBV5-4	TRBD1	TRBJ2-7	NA	TGTGCCAGCAGCTCTCCAGGGGACAGGGGCTACGAGCAGTACTTC	CASSSPGDRGYEQYF
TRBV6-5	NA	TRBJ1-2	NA	TGTGCCAGCAGTTACTCGCGCCACGCTTACTATGGCTACACCTTC	CASSYSRHAYYGYTF
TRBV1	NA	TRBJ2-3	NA	TGCACCAGCAGCCAAGACCTAACCGCGGGGCGCACAGATACGCAGTATTTT	CTSSQDLTAGRTDTQYF
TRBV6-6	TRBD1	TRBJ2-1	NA	TGTGCCAGCAGTCGAACCGGGACAGGGACCTACAATGAGCAGTTCTTC	CASSRTGTGTYNEQFF
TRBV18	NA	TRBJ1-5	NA	TGTGCCAGCTCACCAACATCGGGAAGCAATCAGCCCCAGCATTTT	CASSPTSGSNQPQHF
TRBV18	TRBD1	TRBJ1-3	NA	TGTGCCAGCTCACCCCAGGGGGGCTCTGGAAACACCATATATTTT	CASSPQGGSGNTIYF
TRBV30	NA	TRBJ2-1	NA	TGTGCCTGGAGCCCGATGTCTAGGCCCTACAATGAGCAGTTCTTC	CAWSPMSRPYNEQFF
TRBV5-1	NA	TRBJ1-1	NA	TGCGCCAGCAGCTTGCTCAGGGCGGGGGACACTGAAGCTTTCTTT	CASSLLRAGDTEAFF
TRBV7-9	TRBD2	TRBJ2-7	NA	TGTGCCAGCAGCTCCGGACTAGACTACGAGCAGTACTTC	CASSSGLDYEQYF
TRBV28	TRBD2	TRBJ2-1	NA	TGTGCCAGCAGTCGGGGCGGGGGAAGTTACAATGAGCAGTTCTTC	CASSRGGGSYNEQFF
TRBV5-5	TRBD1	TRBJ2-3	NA	TGTGCCAGCAGACTACCTACCGGACAGGGCGGCGCAGATACGCAGTATTTT	CASRLPTGQGGADTQYF
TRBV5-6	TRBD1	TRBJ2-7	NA	TGTGCCAGCAGCAGGACAGGGGCCCGCCACGAGCAGTACTTC	CASSRTGARHEQYF
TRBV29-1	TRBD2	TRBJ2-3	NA	TGCAGCGTTATAGGTAGCGGGGGCCACACAGATACGCAGTATTTT	CSVIGSGGHTDTQYF
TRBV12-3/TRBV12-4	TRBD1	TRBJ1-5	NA	TGTGCCAGCAGTTTGACAGGGTCCCAGCCCCAGCATTTT	CASSLTGSQPQHF
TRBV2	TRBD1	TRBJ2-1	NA	TGTGCCAGCAGTTCACAGGGGGCGAGGCTCTACAATGAGCAGTTCTTC	CASSSQGARLYNEQFF
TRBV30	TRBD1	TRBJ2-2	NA	TGTGCCTGGAGTCCGATCCTCGGGACAGGGTTTGGTGGGGAGCTGTTTTTT	CAWSPILGTGFGGELFF
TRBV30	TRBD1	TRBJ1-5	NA	TGTGCCTGGAGTACCGGGACAGGGAGGAACCAGCCCCAGCATTTT	CAWSTGTGRNQPQHF
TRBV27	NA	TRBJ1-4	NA	TGTGCCAGCAACAAGGGGGGGGCGCGTGAAAAACTGTTTTTT	CASNKGGAREKLFF
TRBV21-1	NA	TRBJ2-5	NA	TGTGCCAGCAGCAAAGCCCCCGAAGAGACCCAGTACTTC	CASSKAPEETQYF
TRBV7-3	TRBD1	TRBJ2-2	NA	TGTGCCAGCAGCTTTCTAGGGGGCGCCATTTCCGGGGAGCTGTTTTTT	CASSFLGGAISGELFF
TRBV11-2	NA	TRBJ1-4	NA	TGTGCCAGCAGCTTATCGGGGGGGCGGCTTAATGAAAAACTGTTTTTT	CASSLSGGRLNEKLFF
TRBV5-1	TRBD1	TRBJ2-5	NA	TGCGCCAGCAGCAACAGGGGGCTAGAGACCCAGTACTTC	CASSNRGLETQYF
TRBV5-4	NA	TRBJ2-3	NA	TGTGCCAGCAGCTTGGGAGGAACGGATACGCAGTATTTT	CASSLGGTDTQYF
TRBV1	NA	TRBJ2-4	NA	TGCACCAGCAGCCAATGGGGCCTAGCGGGGGGCGGAACCAAAAACATTCAGTACTTC	CTSSQWGLAGGGTKNIQYF
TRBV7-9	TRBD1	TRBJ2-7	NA	TGTGCCAGCAGTTCCATAGCCGGGACAGGGGGCGGAAGGCAGTACTTC	CASSSIAGTGGGRQYF
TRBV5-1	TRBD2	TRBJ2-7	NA	TGCGCCAGCAGCTTCGGGACTAGCGGACTCTACGAGCAGTACTTC	CASSFGTSGLYEQYF
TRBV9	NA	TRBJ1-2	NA	TGTGCCAGCAGCGCCCTGCCCGACTCAAACTATGGCTACACCTTC	CASSALPDSNYGYTF
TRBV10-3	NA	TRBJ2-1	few	TGTGCCATCAATCCCCAGGCCGGGAGCTACAATGAGCAGTTCTTC	CAINPQAGSYNEQFF